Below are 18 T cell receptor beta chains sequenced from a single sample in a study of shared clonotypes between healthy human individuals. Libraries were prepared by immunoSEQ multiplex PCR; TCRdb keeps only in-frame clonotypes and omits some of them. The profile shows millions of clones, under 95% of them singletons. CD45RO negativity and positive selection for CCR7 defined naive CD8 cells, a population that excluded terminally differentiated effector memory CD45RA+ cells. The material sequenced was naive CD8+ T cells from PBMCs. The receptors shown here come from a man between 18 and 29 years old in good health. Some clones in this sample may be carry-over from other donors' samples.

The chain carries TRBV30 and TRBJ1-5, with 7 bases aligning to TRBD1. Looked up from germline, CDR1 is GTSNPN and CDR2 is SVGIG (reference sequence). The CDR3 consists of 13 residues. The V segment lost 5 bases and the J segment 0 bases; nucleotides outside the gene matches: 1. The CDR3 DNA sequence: TGTGCCTGGCGGGACAGTAGCAATCAGCCCCAGCATTTT. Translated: CAWRDSSNQPQHF.

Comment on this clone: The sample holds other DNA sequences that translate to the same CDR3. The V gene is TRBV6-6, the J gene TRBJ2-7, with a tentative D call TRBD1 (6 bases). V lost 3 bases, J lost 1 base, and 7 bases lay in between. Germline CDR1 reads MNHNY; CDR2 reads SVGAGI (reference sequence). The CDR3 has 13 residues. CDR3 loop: CASSYTGSYEQYF. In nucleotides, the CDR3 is TGTGCCAGCAGTTATACAGGGTCCTACGAGCAGTACTTC.

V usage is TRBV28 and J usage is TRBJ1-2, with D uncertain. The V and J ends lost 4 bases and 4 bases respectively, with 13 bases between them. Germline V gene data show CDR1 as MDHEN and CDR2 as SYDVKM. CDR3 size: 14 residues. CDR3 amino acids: CASSSFFYPYGYTF. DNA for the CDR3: TGTGCCAGCAGTTCGTTCTTCTATCCCTATGGCTACACCTTC.

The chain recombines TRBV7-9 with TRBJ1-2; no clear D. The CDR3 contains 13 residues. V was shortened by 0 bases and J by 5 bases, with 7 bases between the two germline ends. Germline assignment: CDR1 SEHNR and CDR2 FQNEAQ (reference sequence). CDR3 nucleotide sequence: TGTGCCAGCAGCTTAGCGCCTGATTATGGCTACACCTTC. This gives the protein CASSLAPDYGYTF. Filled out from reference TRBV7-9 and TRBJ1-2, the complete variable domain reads DTGVSQNPRHKITKRGQNVTFRCDPISEHNRLYWYRQTLGQGPEFLTYFQNEAQLEKSRLLSDRFSAERPKGSFSTLEIQRTEQGDSAMYLCASSLAPDYGYTFGSGTRLTVV.

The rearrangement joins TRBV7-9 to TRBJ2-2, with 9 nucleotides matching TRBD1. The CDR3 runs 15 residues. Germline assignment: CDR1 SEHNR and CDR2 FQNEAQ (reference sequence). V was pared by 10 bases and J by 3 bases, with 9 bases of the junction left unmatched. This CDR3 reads CAIPIGTGYTGELFF. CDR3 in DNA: TGTGCCATCCCCATAGGGACAGGGTACACCGGGGAGCTGTTTTTT.

The CDR3 protein is CASTYRGLGLAGVGNEQFF. The CDR3 DNA follows: TGTGCCAGTACTTACAGGGGACTGGGACTAGCGGGAGTGGGGAATGAGCAGTTCTTC. The rearrangement joins TRBV2 to TRBJ2-1; TRBD2 agrees at 14 bases. Germline CDR1 reads SNHLY; CDR2 reads FYNNEI. V trimming: 9 bases; J trimming: 7 bases; junction bases outside the gene matches: 20. This CDR3 comprises 19 residues. The full variable domain, with the rest looked up from reference TRBV2 and TRBJ2-1, is EPEVTQTPSHQVTQMGQEVILRCVPISNHLYFYWYRQILGQKVEFLVSFYNNEISEKSEIFDDQFSVERPDGSNFTLKIRSTKLEDSAMYFCASTYRGLGLAGVGNEQFFGPGTRLTVL.

This CDR3 reads CASRSGTSGRPGGWAKNIQYF. DNA for the CDR3: TGTGCCAGCAGATCCGGGACTAGCGGGAGGCCGGGGGGTTGGGCCAAAAACATTCAGTACTTC. The chain carries TRBV28 and TRBJ2-4, with 15 bases lining up with TRBD2. Trimming removed 6 bases from V and 1 base from J; junction bases left unmatched: 16. Germline CDR1 MDHEN, CDR2 SYDVKM. There are 21 residues in the CDR3.

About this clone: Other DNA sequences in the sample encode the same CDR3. The CDR3 region is CASSFTGDEQYF. The DNA for the CDR3 is TGTGCCAGCAGTTTCACAGGGGACGAGCAGTACTTC. The chain links TRBV6-6 to TRBJ2-7; 7 positions match TRBD1. The CDR3 has 12 amino acids. With V trimmed by 4 bases and J by 5 bases, 2 bases remained unmatched. Germline CDR1 is MNHNY and CDR2 is SVGAGI (reference sequence).

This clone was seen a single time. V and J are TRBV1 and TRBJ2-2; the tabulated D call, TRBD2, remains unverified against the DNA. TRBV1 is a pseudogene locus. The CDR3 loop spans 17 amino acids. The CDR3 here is CTSSRDSVLLNTGELFF. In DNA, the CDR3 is TGCACCAGCAGCCGGGATAGCGTATTGCTCAACACCGGGGAGCTGTTTTTT.

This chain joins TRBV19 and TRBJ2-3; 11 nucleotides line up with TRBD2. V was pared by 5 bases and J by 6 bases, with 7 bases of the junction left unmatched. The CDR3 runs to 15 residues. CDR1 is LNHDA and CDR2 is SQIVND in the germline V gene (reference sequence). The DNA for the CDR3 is TGTGCCAGTAGTCCCACGCTAGCGGGAGGCGATACGCAGTATTTT. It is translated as CASSPTLAGGDTQYF.

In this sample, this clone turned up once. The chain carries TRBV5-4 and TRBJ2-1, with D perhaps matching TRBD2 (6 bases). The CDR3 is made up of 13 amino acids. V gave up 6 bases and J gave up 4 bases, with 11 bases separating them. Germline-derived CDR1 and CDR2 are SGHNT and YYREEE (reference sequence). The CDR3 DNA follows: TGTGCCAGCAACCACGCGGGATACAATGAGCAGTTCTTC. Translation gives CASNHAGYNEQFF. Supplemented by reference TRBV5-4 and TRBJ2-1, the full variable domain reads ETGVTQSPTHLIKTRGQQVTLRCSSQSGHNTVSWYQQALGQGPQFIFQYYREEENGRGNFPPRFSGLQFPNYSSELNVNALELDDSALYLCASNHAGYNEQFFGPGTRLTVL.

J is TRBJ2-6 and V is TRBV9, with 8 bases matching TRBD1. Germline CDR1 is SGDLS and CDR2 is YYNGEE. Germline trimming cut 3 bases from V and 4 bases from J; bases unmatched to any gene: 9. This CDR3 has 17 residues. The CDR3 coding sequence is TGTGCCAGCAGCGCCCGGGACAGGCCAACCGGGGCCAACGTCCTGACTTTC. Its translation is CASSARDRPTGANVLTF.

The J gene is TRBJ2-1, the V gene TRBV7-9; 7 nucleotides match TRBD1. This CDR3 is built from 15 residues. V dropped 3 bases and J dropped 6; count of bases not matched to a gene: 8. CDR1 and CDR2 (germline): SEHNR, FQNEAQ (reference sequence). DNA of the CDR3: TGTGCCAGCAGCTTGAGGGGGCCCAGCCTCAATGAGCAGTTCTTC. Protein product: CASSLRGPSLNEQFF.

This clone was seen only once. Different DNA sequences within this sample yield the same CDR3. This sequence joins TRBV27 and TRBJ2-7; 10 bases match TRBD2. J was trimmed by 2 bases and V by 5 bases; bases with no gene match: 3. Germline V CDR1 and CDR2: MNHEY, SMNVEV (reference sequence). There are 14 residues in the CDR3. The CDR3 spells CASSLAGVTYEQYF. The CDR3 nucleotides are TGTGCCAGCAGTCTAGCGGGAGTTACCTACGAGCAGTACTTC.

CDR3 DNA: TGTGCCAGCAGCCCCACGGACAGGGGGCGCCTCGGGGAGCTGTTTTTT. Translated, it gives CASSPTDRGRLGELFF. This chain links TRBV9 with TRBJ2-2; 11 bases are shared with TRBD1. Germline assignment: CDR1 SGDLS and CDR2 YYNGEE. Unmatched junction bases numbered 9, after V lost 4 bases and J lost 7 bases. The CDR3 has 16 residues.

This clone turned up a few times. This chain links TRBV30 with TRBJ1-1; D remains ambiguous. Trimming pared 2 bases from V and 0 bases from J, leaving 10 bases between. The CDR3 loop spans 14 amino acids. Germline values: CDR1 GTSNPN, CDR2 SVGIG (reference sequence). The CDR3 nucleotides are TGTGCCTGGAGTCTACTCCGGATGAACACTGAAGCTTTCTTT. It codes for CAWSLLRMNTEAFF. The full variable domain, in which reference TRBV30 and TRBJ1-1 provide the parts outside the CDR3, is SQTIHQWPATLVQPVGSPLSLECTVEGTSNPNLYWYRQAAGRGLQLLFYSVGIGQISSEVPQNLSASRPQDRQFILSSKKLLLSDSGFYLCAWSLLRMNTEAFFGQGTRLTVV.

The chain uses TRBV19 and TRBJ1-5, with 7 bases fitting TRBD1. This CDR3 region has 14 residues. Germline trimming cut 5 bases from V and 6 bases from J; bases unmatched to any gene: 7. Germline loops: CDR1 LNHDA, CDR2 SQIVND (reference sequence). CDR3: CASSDRQGAQPQHF. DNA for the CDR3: TGTGCCAGTAGTGACCGACAGGGTGCTCAGCCCCAGCATTTT.

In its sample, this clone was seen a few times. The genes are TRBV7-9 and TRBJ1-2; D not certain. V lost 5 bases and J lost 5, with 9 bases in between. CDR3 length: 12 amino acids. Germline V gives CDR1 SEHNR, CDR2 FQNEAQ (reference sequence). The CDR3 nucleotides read TGTGCCAGCAGCAAGGCCACGTATGGCTACACCTTC. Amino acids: CASSKATYGYTF.